This T cell receptor beta chain emerged from a study of cytomegalovirus exposure and HLA in healthy donors. Sequencing was performed with immunoSEQ multiplex PCR; in TCRdb, only in-frame clones are kept and a portion is missing. The profile covers about 120,000 clones, with 70% to 90% appearing a single time and about 6% taken by the ten largest. There are 15 residues in the CDR3. Germline CDR1 reads SGHDT; CDR2 reads YYEEEE. With 0 bases removed from V and 6 bases from J, the gap between germline ends came to 15 bases. V gene TRBV5-6 combines with J gene TRBJ2-5; perhaps TRBD1 as D (6 bases). The sample comprised PBMCs. The source is a woman aged 18-29 years in good health and CMV-seropositive. The CDR3 DNA sequence: TGTGCCAGCAGCTTGGGAAGGCAGGGGACAAAGACCCAGTACTTC. Its translation: CASSLGRQGTKTQYF.